One and the same sample provided the 23 T cell receptor beta chains below, sequenced in a study of blood T cell repertoires in COVID-19. Clones were sequenced by immunoSEQ multiplex PCR, and TCRdb holds only the in-frame ones, with some missing. The sample records some 50,000 clones, roughly 79% being singletons. The sequencing input was peripheral blood. All receptors derive from a human donor in a cohort sampled during active COVID-19.

This clone was observed once. This chain connects TRBV7-9 to TRBJ1-2, with 10 nucleotides matching TRBD1. The CDR3 is made up of 14 amino acids. CDR1 and CDR2 (germline): SEHNR, FQNEAQ (reference sequence). J lost 7 bases, V lost 5 bases, and 7 bases had no gene match. The chain's CDR3 is CASSNRDRGSGYTF. The DNA for the CDR3 is TGTGCCAGCAGCAACCGGGACAGGGGTTCTGGCTACACCTTC.

The chain's CDR3 is CASSYGLAGGRPYEQYF. The CDR3 nucleotides read TGTGCCAGCAGTTACGGGCTAGCGGGAGGGCGCCCCTACGAGCAGTACTTC. This chain joins TRBV6-2 or TRBV6-3 and TRBJ2-7, with 12 positions matching TRBD2. This CDR3 region has 17 residues. J was trimmed by 2 bases and V by 2 bases; bases with no gene match: 7. In germline, CDR1 is MNHEY, CDR2 SVGEGT.

The rearrangement uses TRBV5-4 and TRBJ1-1; D ambiguous. From germline, CDR1 is SGHNT and CDR2 YYREEE (reference sequence). Trimming took 5 bases from V and 4 from J, leaving 6 bases between them. This CDR3 has 11 amino acids. In DNA form, the CDR3 reads TGTGCCAGCAGGTCAGGCACTGAAGCTTTCTTT. Encoded protein: CASRSGTEAFF.

The CDR3 DNA is TGCGCCAGCAGCTTGGAACAGTCCTACGAGCAGTACTTC. Residues: CASSLEQSYEQYF. The chain carries TRBV5-1 and TRBJ2-7; no reliable D call. Trimming took 0 bases from V and 1 from J, leaving 5 bases between them. The CDR3 has 13 amino acids. Per the germline V gene, CDR1 is SGHRS and CDR2 is YFSETQ.

The chain couples TRBV7-2 to TRBJ2-7; weak D call: TRBD1 (6 bases). The germline CDR1 and CDR2 sequences are SGHTA and FQGNSA. The V end lost 5 bases, the J end lost 4 bases, and 15 bases lay between the germline ends. The CDR3 is 14 residues long. The CDR3 spells CASSLRTGNYEQYF. Written as DNA, the CDR3 is TGTGCCAGCAGCCTCCGAACAGGGAATTACGAGCAGTACTTC.

The V and J genes are TRBV29-1 and TRBJ2-7; 9 nucleotides line up with TRBD1. V lost 6 bases and J lost 4; bases outside the gene matches: 7. Germline V gene data show CDR1 as SQVTM and CDR2 as ANQGSEA. This CDR3 is built from 13 residues. The CDR3 region is CSVAGTGWYEQYF. The CDR3 nucleotides read TGCAGCGTAGCCGGGACAGGGTGGTACGAGCAGTACTTC.

The chain employs TRBV5-6 and TRBJ2-7; no firm D call. V was shortened by 4 bases and J by 2 bases, with 13 bases between the two germline ends. The V gene's germline CDR1 is SGHDT and CDR2 YYEEEE. The CDR3 loop spans 14 amino acids. The CDR3 loop is CASSRTLPPYEQYF. CDR3 bases: TGTGCCAGCAGCCGAACTCTACCGCCCTACGAGCAGTACTTC.

This clone has more than one count but fewer than ten. V and J are TRBV9 and TRBJ2-7; 10 bases match TRBD2. The CDR3 contains 14 residues. J lost 1 base, V lost 4 bases, and 2 bases had no gene match. Germline V lookup: CDR1 SGDLS, CDR2 YYNGEE. CDR3 bases: TGTGCCAGCAGCTTGGGACTAGCGTCCTACGAGCAGTACTTC. Translated, it gives CASSLGLASYEQYF.

V and J are TRBV9 and TRBJ1-2, with TRBD1 as a possible D gene (5 bases). Trimming pared 0 bases from V and 4 bases from J, leaving 13 bases between. The CDR3 totals 15 residues. CDR1 and CDR2 (germline): SGDLS, YYNGEE. CDR3 sequence: CASSVVPTGGYGYTF. The CDR3 region has the DNA TGTGCCAGCAGCGTAGTTCCTACAGGTGGCTATGGCTACACCTTC.

CDR3 sequence reads: CAWSVLGAFISYNEQFF. CDR3 nucleotides: TGTGCCTGGAGTGTACTTGGGGCCTTCATTTCCTACAATGAGCAGTTCTTC. The V gene is TRBV30, the J gene TRBJ2-1, with D possibly being TRBD1 (5 bases). Per germline, CDR1 GTSNPN and CDR2 SVGIG (reference sequence). This CDR3 region has 17 residues. V lost 0 bases and J 1 base, leaving 16 bases between the germline ends.

This clone occurred once. The rearrangement links TRBV19 to TRBJ2-7; D is perhaps TRBD1 (7 bases). The V gene's germline CDR1 is LNHDA and CDR2 SQIVND (reference sequence). V lost 3 bases and J lost 2, with 11 bases in between. The CDR3 runs 14 residues. The DNA for the CDR3 is TGTGCCAGTAGTATCCAGGGGGAGGCCTACGAGCAGTACTTC. The encoded protein is CASSIQGEAYEQYF.

This sequence joins TRBV11-2 and TRBJ2-7; 11 nucleotides align to TRBD2. J lost 0 bases, V lost 5 bases, and 3 bases had no gene match. The CDR3 spans 15 residues. The germline gives CDR1 SGHAT, CDR2 FQNNGV. Here the CDR3 reads CASSKLAGDSYEQYF. The CDR3 coding sequence is TGTGCCAGCAGCAAACTAGCGGGGGACTCCTACGAGCAGTACTTC. Combining the CDR3 with reference TRBV11-2 and TRBJ2-7 gives the whole variable domain EAGVAQSPRYKIIEKRQSVAFWCNPISGHATLYWYQQILGQGPKLLIQFQNNGVVDDSQLPKDRFSAERLKGVDSTLKIQPAKLEDSAVYLCASSKLAGDSYEQYFGPGTRLTVT.

The chain carries TRBV27 and TRBJ2-7; 7 bases map to TRBD1. Germline V lookup: CDR1 MNHEY, CDR2 SMNVEV (reference sequence). After removal of 3 bases from V and 1 base from J, the junction contained 3 bases not matched to a gene. CDR3 length equals 14 residues. Written as DNA, the CDR3 is TGTGCCAGCAGTTTGTACAGGGGATCCTACGAGCAGTACTTC. The encoded protein is CASSLYRGSYEQYF.

The chain recombines TRBV4-1 with TRBJ1-4; TRBD1 aligns across 9 bases. Trimming removed 2 bases from V and 7 bases from J; junction bases left unmatched: 8. Germline V lookup: CDR1 MGHRA, CDR2 YSYEKL. The CDR3 sequence is 16 residues long. CDR3 nucleotides: TGCGCCAGCAGCCAACCCCCGGGACAGGGCGTTGAAAAACTGTTTTTT. Its translation: CASSQPPGQGVEKLFF.

The chain is built from TRBV7-2 and TRBJ2-5; 7 nucleotides line up with TRBD2. Unmatched junction bases numbered 7, after V lost 1 base and J lost 5 bases. Per the germline V gene, CDR1 is SGHTA and CDR2 is FQGNSA. The CDR3 extends over 15 amino acids. The CDR3 DNA follows: TGTGCCAGCAGCTTAGTTGCGCTAGCGGTGGAGACCCAGTACTTC. This codes for CASSLVALAVETQYF.

This clone has just one count. J is TRBJ2-7 and V is TRBV28, with D perhaps matching TRBD2 (7 bases). The ends were cut back, 3 bases at V and 3 bases at J, with 15 bases in the middle. CDR1 is MDHEN and CDR2 is SYDVKM in the germline V gene. The length of the CDR3 is 15 residues. The CDR3 region has the DNA TGTGCCAGCAGTTTTATATGGGGGGGCCGCTACGAGCAGTACTTC. This sequence encodes CASSFIWGGRYEQYF.

This sequence joins TRBV7-9 and TRBJ2-7, with 7 bases matching TRBD2. CDR1 SEHNR and CDR2 FQNEAQ come from the germline V gene (reference sequence). The CDR3 runs to 19 residues. The V and J ends lost 5 bases and 7 bases, in that order; junction bases with no gene match: 26. CDR3 residues: CASSTLASGRTRSVGEQYF. CDR3 nucleotides: TGTGCCAGCAGCACACTGGCGTCAGGGCGGACTAGAAGTGTGGGGGAGCAGTACTTC.

The chain links TRBV2 to TRBJ2-1, with 10 nucleotides matching TRBD1. V lost 3 bases and J lost 8; bases outside the gene matches: 7. The germline CDR1 and CDR2 sequences are SNHLY and FYNNEI. This CDR3 has 15 amino acids. Here the CDR3 reads CASSDRDRGEDEQFF. DNA of the CDR3: TGTGCCAGCAGTGACCGGGACAGGGGAGAGGATGAGCAGTTCTTC.

The chain uses TRBV5-1 and TRBJ1-4, with unresolved D. Between the trimmed V and J ends, which lost 1 base and 8 bases, there was a span of 9 bases. The CDR3 runs to 13 residues. The germline V gene has CDR1 SGHRS and CDR2 YFSETQ. In DNA, the CDR3 is TGCGCCAGCAGCTTGTTGGCAGGAGAAAAACTGTTTTTT. This translates into CASSLLAGEKLFF.

The chain links TRBV5-6 to TRBJ1-2; 8 nucleotides match TRBD1. The trim removed 5 bases at V and 3 bases at J, leaving 9 bases unmatched. The CDR3 extends over 15 amino acids. The germline V gene encodes CDR1 SGHDT and CDR2 YYEEEE. This CDR3 is CASRTRGQDYYGYTF. The CDR3, as DNA: TGTGCCAGCAGAACCAGGGGGCAGGATTACTATGGCTACACCTTC.

DNA of the CDR3: TGTGCCAGCAGCTTAGTCGGGGGGCAATCCTACGAGCAGTACTTC. Amino acids: CASSLVGGQSYEQYF. This rearrangement joins TRBV7-2 to TRBJ2-7; a weak D match, TRBD2 (7 bases). V lost 1 base to trimming and J lost 1 base, with 11 bases between them. The CDR3 contains 15 residues. Per the germline V gene, CDR1 is SGHTA and CDR2 is FQGNSA.

This clone has a handful of counts. V is TRBV7-9 and J is TRBJ1-4; TRBD1 matches 7 bases. Germline assignment: CDR1 SEHNR and CDR2 FQNEAQ (reference sequence). The V and J ends lost 2 bases and 12 bases, in that order; junction bases with no gene match: 6. The CDR3 is 13 residues long. This CDR3 is CASSLLETGELFF. The CDR3 nucleotides read TGTGCCAGCAGCTTACTGGAAACAGGGGAACTGTTTTTT.

As regards this clone: One end of the junction fails to match germline, which may point to a read error. The genes are TRBV3-1 (or the pseudogene TRBV3-2) and TRBJ2-7; 7 positions match TRBD2. CDR3 size: 14 residues. Germline V gene lookup returns CDR1 LGHDT and CDR2 YNNKEL (reference sequence). In nucleotides, the CDR3 is TGTGCCAGCAGCCAAGGGACTGGGGGGGACGAATCGGACTTC. Translating gives CASSQGTGGDESDF.